Reported below is one T cell receptor (beta chain). The antigen is not known. The data were obtained in a study of regulatory T cells in long-lasting Graves disease. Study summary: Those with persistent Graves' disease had received antithyroid drugs for over 5 years with positive TSH receptor antibodies.

Noted time point: persistent/refractory GD, antithyroid drugs over 5 years with positive TRAb. RNA isolated from PBMCs was used to make the TCR library. Graves' disease diagnoses followed American Thyroid Association guidelines. Study results and limitations: The study found lower TCR diversity in persistent Graves' patients than in newly diagnosed ones. Persistent patients had a count of shared public clonotypes (around 2,700) that exceeded that of new patients (about 930).

The J segment lost 2 bases and the V segment lost 1 base, leaving 8 bases of the junction unmatched. CDR3 length: 17 amino acids. Germline V lookup: CDR1 SGHTA, CDR2 FQGNSA. Arm-PCR of CDR3 regions and iRepertoire HTBI primers were the basis on which TCR beta libraries were built. TCRdb passed the multiplex PCR reads through MiXCR, listing each CDR3 protein once. The sample shows about 420,000 distinct CDR3 sequences, 23% of them seen only once. The sequencing here drew on peripheral blood mononuclear cells (PBMCs), taken when the disease was refractory, from a patient treated with antithyroid drugs. J is TRBJ2-7 and V is TRBV7-2, with 10 bases fitting TRBD2. This TCR derives from a female donor with Graves disease. The CDR3 nucleotides are TGTGCCAGCAGCTTAGAACCTAGCGGGAGAGGGGCCTACGAGCAGTACTTC. It encodes CASSLEPSGRGAYEQYF.